Listed below are T cell receptor beta chains from one sample, sequenced in a study of lymphopenia after photon versus proton radiotherapy. Assay used: immunoSEQ multiplex PCR; TCRdb lists only in-frame clones, some missing. The table lists under 70,000 clones, less than 95% of them singletons. This material consisted of peripheral blood, taken from a patient treated with photon-based radiotherapy. Receptors originate from a woman between 40 and 55 years old with cholangiocarcinoma. CDR3s leave out the opening cysteine and the closing phenylalanine or tryptophan.

v_gene	j_gene	CDR3aa
TRBV29-1	TRBJ2-1	SVKTYEQF
TRBV6-1	TRBJ1-4	ASSESRQGSREKLF
TRBV7-2	TRBJ1-2	ASSPTERGYT
TRBV5-1	TRBJ2-3	ASSPSFSQPPDTQY
TRBV5-4	TRBJ1-5	ATREGADKRQPQH
TRBV27	TRBJ2-3	ASTNLGLAGGDTQY
TRBV7-3	TRBJ1-2	ASSRGVGRHVGYT
TRBV7-3	TRBJ2-2	ASSSTGGASGELF
TRBV27	TRBJ2-2	ASSLLAGGRAGELF
TRBV19	TRBJ1-5	ASSIAGTDQPQH
TRBV6-6	TRBJ1-2	ASTQDRVDGYT
TRBV13	TRBJ1-1	ASSPTQTVVGAF
TRBV21-1	TRBJ2-7	ASSKSPGGPSGYEQY
TRBV5-6	TRBJ1-3	ASSLWGFDGNTIY
TRBV19	TRBJ2-5	ASSLVAGRQETQY
TRBV28	TRBJ2-1	ASSLGLAAPNEQF
TRBV30	TRBJ1-1	AWRTVRDTEAF
TRBV29-1	TRBJ2-3	SVDGGSDTQY
TRBV9	TRBJ2-1	ASSVSGADNEQF
TRBV15	TRBJ2-7	ATSIVAGEQY
TRBV9	TRBJ2-1	ASSVDETSGRYEQF
TRBV19	TRBJ1-4	ASSEILARGNEKLF
TRBV27	TRBJ2-1	ASSYGGANNEQF
TRBV2	TRBJ2-2	ASSPEGLSTGELF
TRBV30	TRBJ2-7	AWSHSSSLIYEQY
TRBV30	TRBJ1-3	AWSVTRAGNTIY
TRBV7-3	TRBJ1-2	ASSLGGLIASGYT
TRBV4-3	TRBJ1-1	ASSQFMEAEAF
TRBV4-3	TRBJ2-3	ASSYGTRSEDTQY
TRBV28	TRBJ1-5	ASSLSSILARQPQH
TRBV27	TRBJ2-7	ASSFGPGLADRYEQY
TRBV28	TRBJ1-1	ASSRQGGSTEAF
TRBV11-2	TRBJ2-1	ASSLPTSSYNEQF
TRBV30	TRBJ2-6	AWSVGDRAGANVLT
TRBV7-9	TRBJ1-4	ASSLMAQGIGANEKLF
TRBV9	TRBJ2-7	ASSASPLHEQY
TRBV9	TRBJ2-2	ASSVVPNLEDTGELF
TRBV6-6	TRBJ1-5	ASSYTLTVSNQPQH
TRBV9	TRBJ2-3	ASSVGGRGTDTQY
TRBV5-1	TRBJ2-7	ASSVGQGSEQY
TRBV27	TRBJ1-1	ASKDNLNTEAF
TRBV28	TRBJ1-1	ASSLWAGEAF
TRBV11-1	TRBJ1-1	ASSSGQGGGTEAF
TRBV6-5	TRBJ1-1	ASSYRGEGQAF
TRBV28	TRBJ2-1	ASSLTGQGVNEQF
TRBV18	TRBJ1-2	ASSPDRAFYGYT
TRBV6-1	TRBJ2-3	ASQLRYTDTQY
TRBV30	TRBJ1-2	ACGSYGYT